This TCR beta chain is from a study of blood T cells in healthy people across ages. In its sample, this clonotype was seen many times. Its antigen remains unidentified. Sample-barcoded 5' priming and a J-beta primer mix drove a second PCR of about 6 to 12 cycles. TCRdb reprocessed the 5' RACE reads with MiXCR, giving one entry per CDR3 protein. The repertoire holds about 680,000 distinct CDR3 sequences, with approximately 50% as singletons. Overall study findings and caveats: Investigators viewed diversity estimates from one million T cells as underestimates, the study reported. With unsorted PBMCs, a conclusive comparison of naive versus antigen-experienced cells was not possible. It was the long-lived donors that had more naive CD4+ cells and higher diversity than aged donors.

V lost 7 bases to trimming and J lost 3 bases, with 6 bases between them. Germline CDR1 and CDR2: SNHLY and FYNNEI. The CDR3 is made up of 11 amino acids. The sequence was collected from a woman aged 55-70 years in good health. The chain is built from TRBV2 and TRBJ2-5, with D unresolved. Sequences were obtained from blood. CDR3 nucleotides: TGTGCCAGCAAGGTAGAAGAGACCCAGTACTTC. This translates into CASKVEETQYF.